Each of the 7 T cell receptor beta chains below was sequenced from the same sample in a study of somatic mutations in cytotoxic T cells in rheumatoid arthritis. The method was immunoSEQ multiplex PCR; TCRdb's version includes in-frame clones alone and lacks a portion of them. The data hold roughly 15,000 clones, with about four fifths observed a single time. Sequences were obtained from CD8+ T cells sorted from blood. The receptors were gathered from an adult with rheumatoid arthritis.

The chain is built from TRBV9 and TRBJ1-6, with D possibly being TRBD1 (5 bases). The germline gives CDR1 SGDLS, CDR2 YYNGEE. V lost 3 bases and J 9 bases, leaving 16 bases between the germline ends. This CDR3 is built from 15 residues. In nucleotides, the CDR3 is TGTGCCAGCAGCGCAAATACTGGGGGGGGTTCACCCCTCCACTTT. Amino acids: CASSANTGGGSPLHF.

The rearrangement joins TRBV9 to TRBJ1-1; maybe TRBD1 (5 bases). Germline V gene lookup returns CDR1 SGDLS and CDR2 YYNGEE. Deletions cut 0 bases from V and 0 bases from J, with 6 bases between. The CDR3 spans 14 residues. The CDR3 reads CASSVGGMNTEAFF. The CDR3 DNA is TGTGCCAGCAGCGTAGGGGGGATGAACACTGAAGCTTTCTTT.

The CDR3 nucleotides read TGTGCCAGCAGTGACAACCACCAAGAGACCCAGTACTTC. Translating it yields CASSDNHQETQYF. The genes are TRBV2 and TRBJ2-5; D remains unclear. The CDR3 loop spans 13 amino acids. The germline V gene encodes CDR1 SNHLY and CDR2 FYNNEI. V lost 3 bases, J lost 0 bases, and 5 bases lay in between.

This chain joins TRBV9 and TRBJ2-1, with D possibly called TRBD1 or TRBD2 (7 bases each). This CDR3 is 15 amino acids long. Between the trimmed V and J ends, which lost 4 bases and 4 bases, there was a span of 15 bases. The germline CDR1 and CDR2 sequences are SGDLS and YYNGEE. The chain's CDR3 is CASSPGGGLYNEQFF. CDR3 nucleotides: TGTGCCAGCAGCCCAGGGGGGGGCCTTTACAATGAGCAGTTCTTC.

The chain is built from TRBV25-1 and TRBJ2-2; unclear D gene. In germline, CDR1 is MGHDK, CDR2 SYGVNS. CDR3 size: 13 residues. Trimming left V 4 bases short and J 5 bases short, with 8 bases between. The CDR3 DNA sequence: TGTGCCAGCAGTGCAAGTGGTACCGGGGAGCTGTTTTTT. Residues: CASSASGTGELFF.

The chain couples TRBV5-1 to TRBJ2-3, with D perhaps matching TRBD1 (6 bases). Trimming left V 3 bases short and J 2 bases short, with 13 bases between. CDR1 and CDR2 (germline): SGHRS, YFSETQ. This CDR3 has 15 residues. CDR3 loop: CASSWAGAFTDTQYF. The CDR3 DNA reads as TGCGCCAGCAGCTGGGCAGGGGCGTTCACAGATACGCAGTATTTT. Drawing the rest from reference TRBV5-1 and TRBJ2-3, the complete variable domain is KAGVTQTPRYLIKTRGQQVTLSCSPISGHRSVSWYQQTPGQGLQFLFEYFSETQRNKGNFPGRFSGRQFSNSRSEMNVSTLELGDSALYLCASSWAGAFTDTQYFGPGTRLTVL.

V and J are TRBV19 and TRBJ1-1, with D possibly matching TRBD1 (6 bases). Germline CDR1 LNHDA, CDR2 SQIVND (reference sequence). The CDR3 is 13 amino acids. The V end lost 5 bases, the J end lost 4 bases, and 11 bases lay between the germline ends. The CDR3 DNA follows: TGTGCCAGTAGTCTTGGACAGATCACTGAAGCTTTCTTT. Translation gives CASSLGQITEAFF.